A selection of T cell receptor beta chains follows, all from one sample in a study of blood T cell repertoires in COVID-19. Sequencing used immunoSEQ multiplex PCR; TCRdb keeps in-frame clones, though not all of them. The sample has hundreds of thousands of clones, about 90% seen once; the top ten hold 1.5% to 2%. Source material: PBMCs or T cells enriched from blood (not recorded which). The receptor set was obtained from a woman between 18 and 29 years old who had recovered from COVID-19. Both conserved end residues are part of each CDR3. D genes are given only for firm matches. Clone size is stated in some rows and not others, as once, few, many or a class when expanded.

TGTGCCAGCAGCCACCAATTGGCAGGGATTAGGGAGCAGTACTTC | CASSHQLAGIREQYF | TRBV13 | . | . | TRBJ2-7
TGTGCCAGCAGGGGATATAAGGGGATAAATGGCTACACCTTC | CASRGYKGINGYTF | TRBV28 | . | . | TRBJ1-2
TGTGCCAGCAGCTACTTTAGCGGAGGCACAGATACGCAGTATTTT | CASSYFSGGTDTQYF | TRBV28 | . | . | TRBJ2-3
TGTGCCAGCAGCGCGGCGGGGGCCAGTCAGCCCCAGCATTTT | CASSAAGASQPQHF | TRBV7-9 | . | . | TRBJ1-5
TGTGCCAGTAGTACCGGACACCTATATGGCTACACCTTC | CASSTGHLYGYTF | TRBV19 | . | . | TRBJ1-2
TGTGCCAGCAGCTTAGCGGGAGCGAACACCGGGGAGCTGTTTTTT | CASSLAGANTGELFF | TRBV2 | TRBD2 | . | TRBJ2-2
TGTGCCAGCAGCCTACAGGTAAACACTGAAGCTTTCTTT | CASSLQVNTEAFF | TRBV14 | . | . | TRBJ1-1
TGTGCCAGCAGCCCCGGGACAGCCAGGAACACTGAAGCTTTCTTT | CASSPGTARNTEAFF | TRBV27 | TRBD1 | few | TRBJ1-1
TGTGCCAGTAGTGGGTTCAGGACAGGGGATTTTAGCAATCAGCCCCAGCATTTT | CASSGFRTGDFSNQPQHF | TRBV19 | TRBD1 | . | TRBJ1-5
TGTGCCAGCAGAGTTCTTGGACAGGGGCAAGAGACCCAGTACTTC | CASRVLGQGQETQYF | TRBV7-2 | TRBD1 | . | TRBJ2-5
TGTGCCAGCAGCTTGGGAGGGCCTTGGAATTCACCCCTCCACTTT | CASSLGGPWNSPLHF | TRBV7-2 | . | few | TRBJ1-6
TGTGCCAGCAGTTGGGAGGGTTACGAGCAGTACTTC | CASSWEGYEQYF | TRBV6-2/TRBV6-3 | TRBD2 | . | TRBJ2-7
TGTGCCAGCAGTGAAGGGGATGAGAATGAGCAGTTCTTC | CASSEGDENEQFF | TRBV6-4 | . | . | TRBJ2-1
TGTGCCAGCAGCTTAGCTTTACCAGACGAGCAGTACTTC | CASSLALPDEQYF | TRBV7-9 | . | . | TRBJ2-7
TGTGCCAGCAGCCCGGTTAGCGGGGGGATGAACACCGGGGAGCTGTTTTTT | CASSPVSGGMNTGELFF | TRBV7-8 | TRBD2 | . | TRBJ2-2
TGTGCCAGCAGTTCTCCAGGGACAGAACAAGAGACCCAGTACTTC | CASSSPGTEQETQYF | TRBV27 | TRBD1 | . | TRBJ2-5
TGTGCCAGTAGTATAGGCGACAGGGTGGGAAATGAAAAACTGTTTTTT | CASSIGDRVGNEKLFF | TRBV19 | TRBD1 | few | TRBJ1-4
TGCAGCGTGGGTGGGGCGACGAACACTGAAGCTTTCTTT | CSVGGATNTEAFF | TRBV29-1 | . | . | TRBJ1-1
TGTGCCAGCAGCAAAGGAACATCTGAGCAGTACTTC | CASSKGTSEQYF | TRBV21-1 | . | . | TRBJ2-7
TGTGCCAGCAGCGGTCATGAACAGGGGGCGCGGGGCAATCAGCCCCAGCATTTT | CASSGHEQGARGNQPQHF | TRBV4-2 | TRBD1 | few | TRBJ1-5
TGTGCCATCAGTGAGTCGGTTGGTGTGGGAGGGCCCCACGAGCAGTACTTC | CAISESVGVGGPHEQYF | TRBV10-3 | TRBD2 | . | TRBJ2-7
TGTGCCAGCAGCCGCAGGGGGTTGAACACTGAAGCTTTCTTT | CASSRRGLNTEAFF | TRBV7-9 | TRBD1 | few | TRBJ1-1
TGTGCCAGCAGCCAACAAGGACTAGCGATATCAGATACGCAGTATTTT | CASSQQGLAISDTQYF | TRBV3-1/TRBV3-2 | TRBD2 | . | TRBJ2-3
TGCGCCAGCAGCTGGGGAGCGGAGAACAATGAGCAGTTCTTC | CASSWGAENNEQFF | TRBV4-1 | . | . | TRBJ2-1
TGTGCCAGCAGCCAGGACAGGGTGTACTCACCCCTCCACTTT | CASSQDRVYSPLHF | TRBV3-1/TRBV3-2 | TRBD1 | few | TRBJ1-6
TGTGCCAGCAGCTTCCTTGCCGGCAATGAGCAGTTCTTC | CASSFLAGNEQFF | TRBV11-3 | . | . | TRBJ2-1
TGCGCCAGCAGCCAAGAAACAGGGGGTGGTATTTATTTCTTT | CASSQETGGGIYFF | TRBV4-3 | TRBD1 | . | TRBJ1-1
TGTGCCAGCAGCTTAGAAGGACAACGCTATGGCTACACCTTC | CASSLEGQRYGYTF | TRBV11-2 | . | . | TRBJ1-2
TGTGCCAGCAGTTCCACAGCAGGGGACACTGAAGCTTTCTTT | CASSSTAGDTEAFF | TRBV6-5 | . | . | TRBJ1-1
TGCGCCAGCAAGTTGGCGATAAGGACAGGGGGCACAGATACGCAGTATTTT | CASKLAIRTGGTDTQYF | TRBV4-1 | TRBD1 | . | TRBJ2-3